This T cell receptor (beta chain) was retrieved from a study of blood T cell repertoires in COVID-19. As for the study in general: Specimens from acute and convalescent COVID-19 originated in the United States, Italy and Spain.

Under the authors' procedure: Reference gene primers were amplified, and this amplification served to estimate nucleated cell counts. The protocol was immunoSEQ multiplex PCR, while the TCRdb copy is restricted to in-frame clones and leaves out a portion. The DNA gave D and trimming, while V, J and clone size come from that table. This sample has under 200,000 clones, with approximately 87% found just once. CDR1 and CDR2 (germline): MNHNY, SVGAGI (reference sequence). V lost 6 bases, J lost 1 base, and 18 bases lay in between. The CDR3 has 17 amino acids. The recovered donors of Cohort 3 showed two negative PCRs, clearance, or symptom resolution.

The chain employs TRBV6-6 and TRBJ2-2; tentatively, D is TRBD1 (6 bases). This receptor was obtained from a woman aged 45-65 years who had recovered from COVID-19. Sequenced: PBMCs or T cells enriched from blood (not recorded which). The CDR3 region is CASSRLRGTLNTGELFF. The CDR3 bases are TGTGCCAGCAGCCGACTCAGGGGCACTTTGAACACCGGGGAGCTGTTTTTT.